The present entry profiles one TCR beta chain with its context. This specimen belongs to a study of blood T cell repertoires in COVID-19. This table comes from immunoSEQ multiplex PCR, and its TCRdb copy is limited to in-frame clones, with some not included. The sample includes some 150,000 clones, about 77% seen only once; the top ten take 9%. Specimen: peripheral blood. The TCR originated in a woman in her 50s with active or convalescent COVID-19.

This CDR3 reads CASSHPGQRREQYF. CDR3 DNA: TGTGCCAGCAGTCATCCGGGACAGCGCCGGGAGCAGTACTTC. The rearrangement links TRBV6-6 to TRBJ2-7; 7 bases are a match to TRBD1. With 5 bases clipped from V and 7 bases from J, the junction kept 11 bases outside the gene matches. The CDR3 is made up of 14 amino acids. Germline lookup yields CDR1 MNHNY and CDR2 SVGAGI (reference sequence).